The 25 T cell receptor beta chains listed next were all sequenced from one sample in a study of cytomegalovirus exposure and HLA in healthy donors. The PCR had 60 Vbeta and 13 Jbeta primers. Sequencing was performed with immunoSEQ multiplex PCR; in TCRdb, only in-frame clones are kept and a portion is missing. The sample holds around 62,000 clones, approximately 75% seen once. Sequenced material: PBMCs. The receptors stem from a man aged 55 to 70 in good health and CMV-seropositive.

V usage is TRBV9 and J usage is TRBJ2-3; D possibly corresponds to TRBD1 (5 bases). V was cut by 0 bases and J by 6 bases, with 17 bases left in between. The CDR3 runs 16 residues. Per germline, CDR1 SGDLS and CDR2 YYNGEE. This chain's CDR3 is CASSVEQHMGLDTQYF. CDR3 nucleotides: TGTGCCAGCAGCGTAGAACAGCACATGGGGCTGGATACGCAGTATTTT. The full variable domain, completed using reference TRBV9 and TRBJ2-3, is DSGVTQTPKHLITATGQRVTLRCSPRSGDLSVYWYQQSLDQGLQFLIQYYNGEERAKGNILERFSAQQFPDLHSELNLSSLELGDSALYFCASSVEQHMGLDTQYFGPGTRLTVL.

The V gene is TRBV9, the J gene TRBJ2-2; 9 bases line up with TRBD1. The trim removed 3 bases at V and 7 bases at J, leaving 13 bases unmatched. Germline CDR1 and CDR2: SGDLS and YYNGEE. The CDR3 runs to 17 residues. In DNA, the CDR3 is TGTGCCAGCAGCGGCTTCTATTGGGACAGGGAAGACGGGGAGCTGTTTTTT. Translating gives CASSGFYWDREDGELFF.

The chain employs TRBV5-1 and TRBJ2-2, with D perhaps TRBD2 (5 bases). Trimming pared 6 bases from V and 1 base from J, leaving 7 bases between. This CDR3 is 13 amino acids long. CDR1 is SGHRS, CDR2 YFSETQ, per germline. The CDR3 region has the DNA TGCGCCAGCAATGCGGGGAACACCGGGGAGCTGTTTTTT. Its protein is CASNAGNTGELFF. The full variable domain, with the rest looked up from reference TRBV5-1 and TRBJ2-2, is KAGVTQTPRYLIKTRGQQVTLSCSPISGHRSVSWYQQTPGQGLQFLFEYFSETQRNKGNFPGRFSGRQFSNSRSEMNVSTLELGDSALYLCASNAGNTGELFFGEGSRLTVL.

This sequence joins TRBV19 and TRBJ1-5; D unresolved. Germline-derived CDR1 and CDR2 are LNHDA and SQIVND (reference sequence). With 4 bases removed from V and 3 bases from J, the gap between germline ends came to 4 bases. The CDR3 has 12 amino acids. The CDR3 spells CASSTLNQPQHF. CDR3 coding DNA: TGTGCCAGTAGTACACTCAATCAGCCCCAGCATTTT.

The rearrangement links TRBV5-1 to TRBJ1-4, with D tentatively TRBD1 (6 bases). Germline loops: CDR1 SGHRS, CDR2 YFSETQ. The CDR3 sequence is 14 residues long. Trimming took 3 bases from V and 4 from J, leaving 10 bases between them. This CDR3 reads CASSWQDSNEKLFF. CDR3 in DNA: TGCGCCAGCAGCTGGCAGGACAGTAATGAAAAACTGTTTTTT.

The chain uses TRBV7-9 and TRBJ2-2; 13 nucleotides align to TRBD2. The CDR3 has 19 residues. CDR1 and CDR2 (germline): SEHNR, FQNEAQ (reference sequence). V lost 3 bases, J lost 3 bases, and 10 bases stayed unmatched. The CDR3 DNA follows: TGTGCCAGCAGCTTCTATGGACTAGCGGGAGTTATGTACACCGGGGAGCTGTTTTTT. It specifies CASSFYGLAGVMYTGELFF.

Points on this clone: This sample includes further DNA sequences coding for the same CDR3. The rearrangement uses TRBV2 and TRBJ2-1, with 7 bases that match TRBD1. This CDR3 is 14 amino acids long. V was pared by 5 bases and J by 7 bases, with 8 bases of the junction left unmatched. Germline lookup yields CDR1 SNHLY and CDR2 FYNNEI. CDR3 in amino acids: CASSPGQPKNEQFF. CDR3 bases: TGTGCCAGCAGTCCGGGACAGCCAAAGAATGAGCAGTTCTTC.

The chain has TRBV5-4 and TRBJ1-1; 7 bases align to TRBD1. The V gene's germline CDR1 is SGHNT and CDR2 YYREEE (reference sequence). The trim removed 5 bases at V and 4 bases at J, leaving 8 bases unmatched. The CDR3 sequence is 14 residues long. CDR3 coding DNA: TGTGCCAGCAGGGAGACAGGGTTGGGCACTGAAGCTTTCTTT. This encodes CASRETGLGTEAFF.

Only a few counts were recorded for this clone. This chain joins TRBV11-3 and TRBJ1-2; D remains ambiguous. The CDR3 extends over 13 amino acids. Trimming stripped 4 bases from V and 0 bases from J, with 6 bases between. CDR1 is SGHNT, CDR2 YENEEA, per germline. CDR3 nucleotides: TGTGCCAGCAGCTCCAGTACTAACTATGGCTACACCTTC. Its protein product is CASSSSTNYGYTF.

CDR3 nucleotides: TGCGCCAGCAGTGTACAGGGGCATGATACGCAGTATTTT. Its translation is CASSVQGHDTQYF. V gene TRBV10-1 combines with J gene TRBJ2-3; 7 bases line up with TRBD1. Per the germline V gene, CDR1 is WNHNN and CDR2 is SYGVQD (reference sequence). J gave up 6 bases and V 4 bases, and 4 bases lay outside the gene matches. The CDR3 extends over 13 amino acids.

A word on this clone: One end of the junction fails to match germline, which may point to a read error. The rearrangement uses TRBV7-9 and TRBJ2-7, with D possibly being TRBD1 (6 bases). The CDR3 totals 11 residues. Germline CDR1 reads SEHNR; CDR2 reads FQNEAQ (reference sequence). CDR3 in DNA: TGTGCCAGCACCCGACAGGCGATTTGGGAATTC. It codes for CASTRQAIWEF.

There are a few counts of this clone. The chain carries TRBV11-2 and TRBJ2-3, with 9 bases matching TRBD2. J gave up 6 bases and V 5 bases, and 12 bases lay outside the gene matches. The CDR3 is made up of 16 amino acids. CDR1 and CDR2 (germline): SGHAT, FQNNGV. CDR3: CASSLPGAGGSDTQYF. CDR3 nucleotide sequence: TGTGCCAGCAGCCTCCCGGGGGCGGGGGGGTCTGATACGCAGTATTTT.

The rearrangement joins TRBV7-8 to TRBJ2-2, with D perhaps matching TRBD2 (6 bases). Germline V gene lookup returns CDR1 SGHVS and CDR2 FQNEAQ. Trimming took off 1 base at V and 1 base at J, with 10 bases between the two ends. CDR3 length equals 16 residues. CDR3 nucleotide sequence: TGTGCCAGCAGCTTAGGCGGGCGGGAGAACACCGGGGAGCTGTTTTTT. This encodes CASSLGGRENTGELFF.

This clone was recorded once. The V gene is TRBV2, the J gene TRBJ1-1; D is unresolved. Germline-derived CDR1 and CDR2 are SNHLY and FYNNEI. The CDR3 has 13 amino acids. V gave up 5 bases and J gave up 7 bases, with 14 bases separating them. CDR3 loop: CASSPTGYGEAFF. The CDR3 bases are TGTGCCAGCAGTCCAACCGGGTATGGTGAAGCTTTCTTT.

The CDR3 bases are TGTGCCAGTAGTATTCCGGGACTCCAAGGCTACACCTTC. It is translated as CASSIPGLQGYTF. The V gene is TRBV19, the J gene TRBJ1-2; possible D gene TRBD1, 5 bases. The germline V gene encodes CDR1 LNHDA and CDR2 SQIVND (reference sequence). The V end was cut by 3 bases, the J end by 8 bases, with 13 bases between. The CDR3 spans 13 residues.

This clone turned up a few times. The chain is built from TRBV19 and TRBJ2-6; 7 positions agree with TRBD1. V shed 8 bases, J shed 0 bases, and the junction held 10 bases outside the gene matches. CDR1 and CDR2 from the germline V gene are LNHDA and SQIVND (reference sequence). The CDR3 loop spans 17 amino acids. CDR3 nucleotide sequence: TGTGCCAGTCACCAGTTAACAGGGGACTCTGGGGCCAACGTCCTGACTTTC. This gives the protein CASHQLTGDSGANVLTF. The entire variable domain, with the rest obtained from reference TRBV19 and TRBJ2-6, is as follows: DGGITQSPKYLFRKEGQNVTLSCEQNLNHDAMYWYRQDPGQGLRLIYYSQIVNDFQKGDIAEGYSVSREKKESFPLTVTSAQKNPTAFYLCASHQLTGDSGANVLTFGAGSRLTVL.

Worth noting for this clone: A much larger clone is a single base away; this may be a read error. V is TRBV7-9 and J is TRBJ2-7; 7 bases are a match to TRBD1. The CDR3 is 14 residues long. The V gene's germline CDR1 is SEHNR and CDR2 FQNEAQ (reference sequence). The J segment lost 2 bases and the V segment lost 5 bases, leaving 6 bases of the junction unmatched. The CDR3 DNA sequence: TGTGCCAGCAGCCAAGGGGGCGACACCTACGAGCAGTACTTC. Protein product: CASSQGGDTYEQYF.

The V gene is TRBV4-2, the J gene TRBJ2-7, with 8 bases fitting TRBD2. Trimming took 0 bases from V and 6 from J; bases not matched to a gene: 7. Germline CDR1 and CDR2: LGHNA and YNFKEQ. The CDR3 extends over 15 amino acids. CDR3 sequence: CASSQEWGGLGEQYF. CDR3 sequence (DNA): TGTGCCAGCAGCCAAGAGTGGGGGGGACTAGGCGAGCAGTACTTC.

Concerning this clone itself: Distinct nucleotide sequences in the sample also encode this CDR3. J is TRBJ1-1 and V is TRBV14, with D perhaps matching TRBD1 (6 bases). The CDR3 covers 13 residues. Germline lookup yields CDR1 SGHDN and CDR2 FVKESK. The V and J ends lost 2 bases and 3 bases respectively, with 7 bases between them. The CDR3 region has the DNA TGTGCCAGCAGCCAACAGGGGTACACTGAAGCTTTCTTT. The encoded protein is CASSQQGYTEAFF.

The rearrangement joins TRBV5-1 to TRBJ1-2; TRBD1 matches at 7 bases. CDR3 length: 13 residues. The V and J ends lost 1 base and 8 bases, in that order; junction bases with no gene match: 5. The V gene's germline CDR1 is SGHRS and CDR2 YFSETQ. The CDR3 region has the DNA TGCGCCAGCAGCTTGCAGGGGGATGAGGGCTACACCTTC. This codes for CASSLQGDEGYTF.

V is TRBV6-5 and J is TRBJ2-7; the match to TRBD2 covers 9 bases. The CDR3 is 14 residues long. CDR1 and CDR2 from the germline V gene are MNHEY and SVGAGI. The V segment lost 4 bases and the J segment 3 bases; nucleotides outside the gene matches: 4. CDR3 amino acids: CASSSIAGDYEQYF. DNA of the CDR3: TGTGCCAGCAGTTCCATAGCGGGGGACTACGAGCAGTACTTC.

The rearrangement uses TRBV2 and TRBJ2-5; 7 nucleotides agree with TRBD1. Unmatched junction bases numbered 3, after V lost 3 bases and J lost 5 bases. Germline V CDR1 and CDR2: SNHLY, FYNNEI. The CDR3 contains 13 residues. The DNA of the CDR3 is TGTGCCAGCAGTGAGACAGGGTGGGAGACCCAGTACTTC. Protein: CASSETGWETQYF.

The V call is TRBV21-1, the J call TRBJ2-3; the DNA was not used to check the table's D call, TRBD2. TRBV21-1 is a listed pseudogene. The CDR3 has 14 residues. CDR3 nucleotides: TGTGCCAGCAGCAAGGGTTACGGCGGGGATACGCAGTATTTT. Residues: CASSKGYGGDTQYF.

The table lists this clone with a count of one. V is TRBV6-5 and J is TRBJ2-7; 11 bases are a match to TRBD1. V lost 10 bases to trimming and J lost 5 bases; unmatched junction nucleotides: 4. Germline assignment: CDR1 MNHEY and CDR2 SVGAGI. CDR3 length equals 12 residues. CDR3 nucleotide sequence: TGTGCCACTTGGACAGGGGGCAACGAGCAGTACTTC. It codes for CATWTGGNEQYF.

This chain joins TRBV6-5 and TRBJ1-5, with D unresolved. The CDR3 runs to 13 residues. Germline V lookup: CDR1 MNHEY, CDR2 SVGAGI. V was trimmed by 2 bases and J by 5 bases, leaving 7 bases between them. This CDR3 is CASSYREYQPQHF. The CDR3 nucleotides are TGTGCCAGCAGTTACAGAGAGTATCAGCCCCAGCATTTT.